This T cell receptor (beta chain) was profiled in a study of blood T cells in healthy people across ages. The table lists this clonotype with many counts. This CDR3 comprises 13 residues. V gave up 3 bases and J gave up 5 bases, with 10 bases separating them. A second roughly 7 to 11 cycle PCR used barcoded and J-beta primers. Via MiXCR, TCRdb re-called the 5' RACE reads, giving one row per CDR3 protein. Counted here are around 1,800,000 distinct CDR3 sequences, about 39% occurring once; the ten biggest clones make up about 23%. This sequence was found in a human donor in good health. The V call is TRBV12-3 or TRBV12-4, the J call TRBJ1-2; D is unclear. What was sequenced was blood. Here the CDR3 DNA reads TGTGCCAGCAGTTTTGAGGGTACTTATGGCTACACCTTC. The encoded protein is CASSFEGTYGYTF.